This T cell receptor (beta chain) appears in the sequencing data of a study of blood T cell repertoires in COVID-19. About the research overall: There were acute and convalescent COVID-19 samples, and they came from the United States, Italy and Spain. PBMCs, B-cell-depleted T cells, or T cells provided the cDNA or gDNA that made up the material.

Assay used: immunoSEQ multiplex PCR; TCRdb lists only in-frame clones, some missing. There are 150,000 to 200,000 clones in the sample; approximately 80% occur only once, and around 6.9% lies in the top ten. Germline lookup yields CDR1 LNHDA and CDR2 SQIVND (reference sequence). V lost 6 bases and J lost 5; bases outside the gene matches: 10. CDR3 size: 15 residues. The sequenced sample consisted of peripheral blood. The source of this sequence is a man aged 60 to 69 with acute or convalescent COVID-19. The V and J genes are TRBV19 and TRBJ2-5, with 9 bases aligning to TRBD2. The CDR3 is CASSDSGSHRETQYF. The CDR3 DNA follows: TGTGCCAGTAGCGATAGCGGGAGCCATCGGGAGACCCAGTACTTC.